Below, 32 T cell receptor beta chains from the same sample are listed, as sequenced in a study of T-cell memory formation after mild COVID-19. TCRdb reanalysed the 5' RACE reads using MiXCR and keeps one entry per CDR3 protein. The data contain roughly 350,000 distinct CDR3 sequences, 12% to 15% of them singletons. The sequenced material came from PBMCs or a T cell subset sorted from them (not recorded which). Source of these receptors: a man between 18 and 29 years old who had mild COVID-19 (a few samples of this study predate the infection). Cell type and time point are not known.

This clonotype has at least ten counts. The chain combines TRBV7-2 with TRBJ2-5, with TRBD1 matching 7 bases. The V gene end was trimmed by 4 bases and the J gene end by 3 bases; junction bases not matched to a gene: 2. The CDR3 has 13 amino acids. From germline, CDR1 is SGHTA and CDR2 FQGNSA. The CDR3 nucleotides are TGTGCCAGCAGCTCCGGGACAGAAGAGACCCAGTACTTC. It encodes CASSSGTEETQYF.

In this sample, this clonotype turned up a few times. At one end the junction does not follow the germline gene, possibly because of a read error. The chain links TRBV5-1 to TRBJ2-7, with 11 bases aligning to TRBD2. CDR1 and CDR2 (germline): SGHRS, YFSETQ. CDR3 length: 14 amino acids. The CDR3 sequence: CASRLGLAAYEQYF. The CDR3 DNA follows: TGCGCCAGCAGATTGGGACTAGCGGCCTACGAGCAGTACTTC.

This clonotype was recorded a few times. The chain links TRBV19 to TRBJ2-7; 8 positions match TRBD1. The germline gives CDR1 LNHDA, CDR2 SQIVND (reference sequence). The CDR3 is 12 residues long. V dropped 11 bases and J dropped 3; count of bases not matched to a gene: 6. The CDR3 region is CASAGQDYEQYF. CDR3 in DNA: TGTGCCTCGGCGGGACAGGACTACGAGCAGTACTTC.

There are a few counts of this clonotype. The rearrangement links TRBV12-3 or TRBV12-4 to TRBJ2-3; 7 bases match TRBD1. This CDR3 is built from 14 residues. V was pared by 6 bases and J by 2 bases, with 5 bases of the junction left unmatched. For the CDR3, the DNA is TGTGCCAGCAGCTTGACAGGGAACACAGATACGCAGTATTTT. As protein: CASSLTGNTDTQYF.

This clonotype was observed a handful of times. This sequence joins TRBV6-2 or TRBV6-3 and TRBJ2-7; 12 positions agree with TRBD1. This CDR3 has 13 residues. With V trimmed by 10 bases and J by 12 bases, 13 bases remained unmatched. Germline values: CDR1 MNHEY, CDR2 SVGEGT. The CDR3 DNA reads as TGTGCCACCCTACCGGGACAGGGGGCCGCACGGTACTTC. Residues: CATLPGQGAARYF.

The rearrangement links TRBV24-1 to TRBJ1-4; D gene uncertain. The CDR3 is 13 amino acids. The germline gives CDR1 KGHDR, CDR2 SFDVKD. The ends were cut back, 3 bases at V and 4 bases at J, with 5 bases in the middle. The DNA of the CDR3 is TGTGCCACCAGTGATCGGGATAATGAAAAACTGTTTTTT. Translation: CATSDRDNEKLFF.

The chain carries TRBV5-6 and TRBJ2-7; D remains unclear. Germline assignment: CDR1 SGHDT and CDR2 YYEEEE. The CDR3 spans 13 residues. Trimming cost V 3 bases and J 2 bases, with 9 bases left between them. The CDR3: CASSSGSTYEQYV. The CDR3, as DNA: TGTGCCAGCAGCTCCGGGTCGACCTACGAGCAGTACGTC.

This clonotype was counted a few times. This CDR3 is CASSLSGTADTQYF. The CDR3, as DNA: TGTGCCAGCAGCTTAAGTGGGACAGCAGATACGCAGTATTTT. The V and J genes are TRBV11-1 and TRBJ2-3; the match to TRBD1 covers 7 bases. V lost 2 bases, J lost 4 bases, and 3 bases stayed unmatched. This CDR3 is built from 14 residues. Germline assignment: CDR1 SGHAT and CDR2 FQDESV (reference sequence).

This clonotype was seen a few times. The CDR3 spells CASSSLAGGTRAYEQYV. The CDR3 bases are TGTGCCAGCAGCTCCCTAGCGGGGGGTACCCGTGCCTACGAGCAGTACGTC. The gene calls are TRBV6-2 or TRBV6-3 and TRBJ2-7; TRBD2 matches 11 bases. Germline assignment: CDR1 MNHEY and CDR2 SVGEGT. The J segment lost 2 bases and the V segment lost 6 bases, leaving 12 bases of the junction unmatched. The CDR3 loop spans 17 amino acids.

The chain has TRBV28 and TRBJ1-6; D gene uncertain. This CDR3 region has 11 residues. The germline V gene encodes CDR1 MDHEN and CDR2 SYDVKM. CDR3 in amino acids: CGSSYNSPLHF. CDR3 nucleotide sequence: TGTGGGAGCTCCTATAATTCACCCCTCCACTTT.

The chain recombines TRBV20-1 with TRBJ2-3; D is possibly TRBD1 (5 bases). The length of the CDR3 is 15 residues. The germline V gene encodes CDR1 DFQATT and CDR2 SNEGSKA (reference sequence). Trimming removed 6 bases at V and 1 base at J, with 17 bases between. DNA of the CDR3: TGCAGTGCGACCAGGCAGGGCTGGGGCACAGATACGCAGTATTTT. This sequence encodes CSATRQGWGTDTQYF.

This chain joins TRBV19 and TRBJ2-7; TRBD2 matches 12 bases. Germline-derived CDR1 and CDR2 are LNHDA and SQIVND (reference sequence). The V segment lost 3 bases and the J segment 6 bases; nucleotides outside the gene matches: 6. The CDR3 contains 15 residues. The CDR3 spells CASSIGLAGLTEQYF. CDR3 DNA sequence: TGTGCCAGTAGTATCGGACTAGCGGGGTTGACCGAGCAGTACTTC.

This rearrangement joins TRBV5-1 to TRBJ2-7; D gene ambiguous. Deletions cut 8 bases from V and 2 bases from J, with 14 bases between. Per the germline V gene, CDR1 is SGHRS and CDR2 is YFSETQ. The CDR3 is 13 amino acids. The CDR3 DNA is TGCGCCAGTTCCCGGACCCCCGCCTACGAGCAGTACTTC. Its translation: CASSRTPAYEQYF. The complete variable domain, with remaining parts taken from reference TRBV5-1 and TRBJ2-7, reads KAGVTQTPRYLIKTRGQQVTLSCSPISGHRSVSWYQQTPGQGLQFLFEYFSETQRNKGNFPGRFSGRQFSNSRSEMNVSTLELGDSALYLCASSRTPAYEQYFGPGTRLTVT.

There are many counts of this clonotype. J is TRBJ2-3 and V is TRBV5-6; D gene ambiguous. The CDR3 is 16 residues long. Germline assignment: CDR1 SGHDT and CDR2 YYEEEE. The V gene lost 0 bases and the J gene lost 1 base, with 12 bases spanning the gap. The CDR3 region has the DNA TGTGCCAGCAGCTTGGAGACCGGTTACCGCACAGATACGCAGTATTTT. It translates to CASSLETGYRTDTQYF.

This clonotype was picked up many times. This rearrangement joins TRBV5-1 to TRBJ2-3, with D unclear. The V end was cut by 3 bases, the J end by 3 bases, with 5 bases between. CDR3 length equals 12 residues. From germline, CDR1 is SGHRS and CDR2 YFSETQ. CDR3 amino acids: CASSYTTDTQYF. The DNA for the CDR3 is TGCGCCAGCAGCTATACTACAGATACGCAGTATTTT.

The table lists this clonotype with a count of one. The CDR3 DNA sequence: TGTGCCAGCAGCCGGCGGGGGGATCAAGAGACCCAGTACTTC. As protein: CASSRRGDQETQYF. The chain has TRBV11-2 and TRBJ2-5, with 8 bases matching TRBD2. Germline CDR1 is SGHAT and CDR2 is FQNNGV. Germline trimming cut 5 bases from V and 2 bases from J; bases unmatched to any gene: 4. This CDR3 contains 14 residues. The full variable domain, rest sourced from reference TRBV11-2 and TRBJ2-5, is EAGVAQSPRYKIIEKRQSVAFWCNPISGHATLYWYQQILGQGPKLLIQFQNNGVVDDSQLPKDRFSAERLKGVDSTLKIQPAKLEDSAVYLCASSRRGDQETQYFGPGTRLLVL.

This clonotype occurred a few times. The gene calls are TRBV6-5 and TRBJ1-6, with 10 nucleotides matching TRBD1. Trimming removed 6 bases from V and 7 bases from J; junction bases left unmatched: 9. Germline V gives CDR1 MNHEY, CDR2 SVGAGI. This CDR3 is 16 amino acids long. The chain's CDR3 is CASRLTGGISNSPLHF. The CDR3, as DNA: TGTGCCAGCAGGCTGACAGGGGGCATCTCGAATTCACCCCTCCACTTT.

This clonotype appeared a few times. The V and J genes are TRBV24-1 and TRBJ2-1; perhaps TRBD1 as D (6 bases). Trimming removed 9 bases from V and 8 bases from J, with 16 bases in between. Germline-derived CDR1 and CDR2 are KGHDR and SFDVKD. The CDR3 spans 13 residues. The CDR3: CATRRQAGDEQFF. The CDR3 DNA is TGTGCCACCCGCAGACAGGCGGGTGATGAGCAGTTCTTC.

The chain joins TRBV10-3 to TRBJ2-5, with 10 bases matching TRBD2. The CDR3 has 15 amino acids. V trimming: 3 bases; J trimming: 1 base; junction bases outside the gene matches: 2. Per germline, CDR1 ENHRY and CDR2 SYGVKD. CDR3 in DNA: TGTGCCATCAGTGACCCTAGCGGGGGCCAAGAGACCCAGTACTTC. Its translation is CAISDPSGGQETQYF.

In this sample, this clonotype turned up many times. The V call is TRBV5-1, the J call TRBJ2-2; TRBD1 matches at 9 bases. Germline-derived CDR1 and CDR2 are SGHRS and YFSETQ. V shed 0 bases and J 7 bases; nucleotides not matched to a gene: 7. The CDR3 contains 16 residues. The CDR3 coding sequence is TGCGCCAGCAGCTTGGCTACAGGGGGCGCGATCGGGGAGCTGTTTTTT. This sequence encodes CASSLATGGAIGELFF.

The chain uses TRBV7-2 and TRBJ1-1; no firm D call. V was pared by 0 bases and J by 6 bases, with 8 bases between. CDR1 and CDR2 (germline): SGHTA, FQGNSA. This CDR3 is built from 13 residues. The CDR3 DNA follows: TGTGCCAGCAGCTTAGCCAGTGGCGCTGAAGCTTTCTTT. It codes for CASSLASGAEAFF.

The CDR3 loop is CASSQDFRGLETQYF. CDR3 DNA: TGTGCCAGCAGCCAAGACTTCAGAGGTTTGGAGACCCAGTACTTC. This chain links TRBV3-1 with TRBJ2-5; no firm D call. Germline CDR1 reads LGHDT; CDR2 reads YNNKEL (reference sequence). This CDR3 spans 15 amino acids. Trimming shortened V by 0 bases and J by 5 bases, and 13 bases separated the two germline ends.

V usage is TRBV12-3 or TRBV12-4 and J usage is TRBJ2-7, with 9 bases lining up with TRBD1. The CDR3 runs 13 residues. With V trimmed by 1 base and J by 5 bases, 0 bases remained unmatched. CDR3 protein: CASSLGDRDEQYV. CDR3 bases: TGTGCCAGCAGTTTAGGGGACAGGGACGAGCAGTACGTC.

Here the CDR3 reads CASWTRGNLTDTQYF. DNA of the CDR3: TGTGCCAGCTGGACTCGGGGAAATTTGACAGATACGCAGTATTTT. V and J are TRBV7-9 and TRBJ2-3; TRBD2 might be the D (5 bases). V gave up 8 bases and J gave up 3 bases, with 18 bases separating them. This CDR3 comprises 15 residues. Germline V gives CDR1 SEHNR, CDR2 FQNEAQ (reference sequence).

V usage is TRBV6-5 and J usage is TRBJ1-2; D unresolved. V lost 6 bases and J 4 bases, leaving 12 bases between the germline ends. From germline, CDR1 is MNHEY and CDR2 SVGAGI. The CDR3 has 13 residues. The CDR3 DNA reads TGTGCCAGCAGATCCGGGTCCCCCTATGGCTACACCTTC. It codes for CASRSGSPYGYTF.

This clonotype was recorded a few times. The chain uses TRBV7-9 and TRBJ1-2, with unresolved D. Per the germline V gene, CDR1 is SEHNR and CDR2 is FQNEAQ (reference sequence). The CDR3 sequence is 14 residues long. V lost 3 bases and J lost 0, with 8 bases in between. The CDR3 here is CASSFGRTNYGYTF. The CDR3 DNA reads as TGTGCCAGCAGCTTCGGGAGAACTAACTATGGCTACACCTTC. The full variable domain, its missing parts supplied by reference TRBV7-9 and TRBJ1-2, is DTGVSQNPRHKITKRGQNVTFRCDPISEHNRLYWYRQTLGQGPEFLTYFQNEAQLEKSRLLSDRFSAERPKGSFSTLEIQRTEQGDSAMYLCASSFGRTNYGYTFGSGTRLTVV.

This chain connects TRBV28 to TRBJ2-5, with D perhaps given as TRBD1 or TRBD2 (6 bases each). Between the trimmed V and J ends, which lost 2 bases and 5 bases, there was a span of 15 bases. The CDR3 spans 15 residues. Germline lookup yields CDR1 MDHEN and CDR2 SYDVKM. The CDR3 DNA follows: TGTGCCAGCAGTTTAAACCCGGGGGCTGGGGAGACCCAGTACTTC. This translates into CASSLNPGAGETQYF.

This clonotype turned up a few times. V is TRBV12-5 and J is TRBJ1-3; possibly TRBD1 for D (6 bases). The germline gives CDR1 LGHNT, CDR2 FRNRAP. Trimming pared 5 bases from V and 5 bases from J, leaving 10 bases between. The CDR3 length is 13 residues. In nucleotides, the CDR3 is TGTGCTAGTGGTCTGGGGGCCAGAAACACCATATATTTT. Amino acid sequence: CASGLGARNTIYF.

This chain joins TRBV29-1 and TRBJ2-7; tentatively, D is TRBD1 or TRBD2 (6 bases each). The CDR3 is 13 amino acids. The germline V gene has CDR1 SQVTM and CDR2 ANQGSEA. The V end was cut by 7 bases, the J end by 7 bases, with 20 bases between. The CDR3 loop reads CSAWDMLAPEQYF. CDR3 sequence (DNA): TGCAGCGCATGGGACATGCTAGCGCCGGAGCAGTACTTC.

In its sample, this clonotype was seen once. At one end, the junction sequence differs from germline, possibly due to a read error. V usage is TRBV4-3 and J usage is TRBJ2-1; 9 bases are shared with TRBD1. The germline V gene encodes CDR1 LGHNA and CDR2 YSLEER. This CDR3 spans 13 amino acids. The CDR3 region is CASSRTGENEQSF. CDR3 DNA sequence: TGCGCCAGCAGCCGGACAGGGGAGAATGAGCAGTCCTTC.

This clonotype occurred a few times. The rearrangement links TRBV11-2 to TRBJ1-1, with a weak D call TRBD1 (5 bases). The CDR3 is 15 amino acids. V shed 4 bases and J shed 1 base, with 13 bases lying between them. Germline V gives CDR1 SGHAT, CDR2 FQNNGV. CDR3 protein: CASSSPQVGNTEAFF. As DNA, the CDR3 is TGTGCCAGCAGCTCGCCACAGGTCGGGAACACTGAAGCTTTCTTT.

Here the CDR3 reads CAIGTSGGYEQYF. The CDR3 bases are TGTGCCATAGGGACTAGCGGGGGCTACGAGCAGTACTTC. The chain has TRBV10-3 and TRBJ2-7; 14 positions agree with TRBD2. Germline V CDR1 and CDR2: ENHRY, SYGVKD. This CDR3 has 13 residues. Germline trimming cut 9 bases from V and 3 bases from J; bases unmatched to any gene: 1.